A single TCR beta chain is shown here with its context. 13 Jbeta primers and 60 Vbeta primers were used for the PCR. Using immunoSEQ multiplex PCR, the repertoire was profiled, and TCRdb retains in-frame clones only, with some absent. The sample has roughly 43,000 clones, and its top ten clones hold less than 1.2%. CDR3 length: 14 residues. Losses at the gene ends were 9 bases for V and 7 bases for J; bases not matched to a gene: 11. Germline lookup yields CDR1 SGHTA and CDR2 FQGNSA. This record belongs to a study of cytomegalovirus exposure and HLA in healthy donors. The donors comprised healthy bone marrow donors. Donors had nominal health at sampling but likely had unrecorded immune exposures.

V usage is TRBV7-2 and J usage is TRBJ2-1, with 8 nucleotides matching TRBD2. The clonotype comes from a woman between 35 and 50 years old in good health and CMV-seronegative. Input material: PBMCs. CDR3 DNA sequence: TGTGCCAGTCTCGTCGGGGGGGCACGGAATGAGCAGTTCTTC. It translates to CASLVGGARNEQFF.